This T cell receptor (beta chain) was sequenced for a study of T-cell memory formation after mild COVID-19. CDR3 length: 16 residues. Per germline, CDR1 LGHDT and CDR2 YNNKEL (reference sequence). Trimming stripped 6 bases from V and 2 bases from J, with 20 bases between. TCRdb recomputed calls from the 5' RACE reads with MiXCR, one row per CDR3 protein. The sample includes roughly 510,000 distinct CDR3 sequences, around a sixth of them seen just once. The sequence derives from an adult woman who had mild COVID-19 (a few samples of this study predate the infection). Cell type and time point are not known. The material sequenced was PBMCs or a T cell subset sorted from them (not recorded which). The chain uses TRBV3-1 and TRBJ2-7; D might be TRBD1 or TRBD2, each matching 5 bases. CDR3 residues: CASSHEFARGPYEQYF. The CDR3 region has the DNA TGTGCCAGCAGTCACGAATTCGCTAGGGGACCCTACGAGCAGTACTTC.